These 30 T cell receptor beta chains share one sample of origin, sequenced in a study of cytomegalovirus exposure and HLA in healthy donors. Here immunoSEQ multiplex PCR was the method, and the copy in TCRdb shows in-frame clones only, minus some. This sample carries about 140,000 clones, roughly 81% of them seen once, and the ten largest clones take roughly 1.4%. Input material: PBMCs. The receptors were gathered from a woman in her twenties or thirties in good health and CMV-seronegative.

The chain carries TRBV15 and TRBJ1-5, with TRBD1 as a possible D gene (5 bases). The germline V and J ends were trimmed by 5 bases and 7 bases, with 12 bases remaining between them. The CDR3 is 13 residues long. Looked up from germline, CDR1 is LNHNV and CDR2 is YYDKDF (reference sequence). This chain's CDR3 is CATSLTEDQPQHF. CDR3 bases: TGTGCCACCAGCTTGACAGAGGACCAGCCCCAGCATTTT. Filled out from reference TRBV15 and TRBJ1-5, the complete variable domain reads DAMVIQNPRYQVTQFGKPVTLSCSQTLNHNVMYWYQQKSSQAPKLLFHYYDKDFNNEADTPDNFQSRRPNTSFCFLDIRSPGLGDTAMYLCATSLTEDQPQHFGDGTRLSIL.

The chain recombines TRBV19 with TRBJ2-1; unclear D gene. Trimming removed 3 bases from V and 6 bases from J, with 15 bases in between. Germline values: CDR1 LNHDA, CDR2 SQIVND (reference sequence). The CDR3 totals 15 residues. In nucleotides, the CDR3 is TGTGCCAGTAGTATGGGCCAGGCCGGCCCCAATGAGCAGTTCTTC. It yields the protein CASSMGQAGPNEQFF.

The rearrangement links TRBV7-2 to TRBJ1-3; D is perhaps TRBD1 (6 bases). The CDR3 sequence is 15 residues long. Germline loops: CDR1 SGHTA, CDR2 FQGNSA. V dropped 2 bases and J dropped 4 bases, with 12 bases sitting between them. CDR3 sequence: CASSLRGASGNTIYF. CDR3 bases: TGTGCCAGCAGCTTACGGGGGGCGTCGGGAAACACCATATATTTT.

The rearrangement uses TRBV4-3 and TRBJ2-1; 9 bases map to TRBD2. There are 17 residues in the CDR3. The V gene end was trimmed by 0 bases and the J gene end by 4 bases; junction bases not matched to a gene: 7. Germline V gene data show CDR1 as LGHNA and CDR2 as YSLEER. CDR3 DNA sequence: TGCGCCAGCAGCCAAGATCCTAGCGGGGTTTTGTACAATGAGCAGTTCTTC. It is translated as CASSQDPSGVLYNEQFF.

The CDR3 protein is CASSLSAASGTGELFF. The CDR3 nucleotides read TGTGCCAGCAGCTTATCTGCAGCCTCGGGGACCGGGGAGCTGTTTTTT. The genes are TRBV7-3 and TRBJ2-2; tentative D call: TRBD2 (5 bases). Deletions cut 2 bases from V and 5 bases from J, with 15 bases between. The CDR3 contains 16 residues. Germline V CDR1 and CDR2: SGHTA, FQGTGA.

This clone was seen a single time. This sequence joins TRBV7-9 and TRBJ2-3, with D hard to call. Germline assignment: CDR1 SEHNR and CDR2 FQNEAQ (reference sequence). CDR3 length: 13 residues. Trimming removed 4 bases at V and 1 base at J, with 6 bases between. The CDR3 is CASSSSGTDTQYF. The CDR3 DNA sequence: TGTGCCAGCAGCTCTTCAGGCACAGATACGCAGTATTTT.

This clone was seen more than once but under ten times. V gene TRBV29-1 combines with J gene TRBJ1-1, with D perhaps TRBD1 (6 bases). The CDR3 loop spans 13 amino acids. CDR1 and CDR2 (germline): SQVTM, ANQGSEA. V shed 2 bases and J shed 2 bases, with 9 bases lying between them. CDR3 residues: CSVEPQGNTEAFF. The CDR3 DNA is TGCAGCGTTGAACCACAGGGAAACACTGAAGCTTTCTTT. The full variable domain, with the rest looked up from reference TRBV29-1 and TRBJ1-1, is SAVISQKPSRDICQRGTSLTIQCQVDSQVTMMFWYRQQPGQSLTLIATANQGSEATYESGFVIDKFPISRPNLTFSTLTVSNMSPEDSSIYLCSVEPQGNTEAFFGQGTRLTVV.

The rearrangement uses TRBV7-9 and TRBJ1-6, with a weak D call TRBD1 (6 bases). Germline assignment: CDR1 SEHNR and CDR2 FQNEAQ (reference sequence). V gave up 5 bases and J gave up 9 bases, with 17 bases separating them. This CDR3 is 15 amino acids long. The CDR3 DNA reads as TGTGCCAGCAGCGTACACGGACAGCCTGTTTCACCCCTCCACTTT. Amino acids: CASSVHGQPVSPLHF.

This clone was recorded once. The rearrangement links TRBV5-1 to TRBJ2-3, with D perhaps matching TRBD2 (6 bases). Per germline, CDR1 SGHRS and CDR2 YFSETQ. The V end was cut by 0 bases, the J end by 5 bases, with 16 bases between. The CDR3 loop spans 16 amino acids. This chain's CDR3 is CASSLGSSASRDTQYF. DNA for the CDR3: TGCGCCAGCAGCTTGGGGTCTAGCGCGTCGAGAGATACGCAGTATTTT. The variable domain in full, completed from reference TRBV5-1 and TRBJ2-3, reads KAGVTQTPRYLIKTRGQQVTLSCSPISGHRSVSWYQQTPGQGLQFLFEYFSETQRNKGNFPGRFSGRQFSNSRSEMNVSTLELGDSALYLCASSLGSSASRDTQYFGPGTRLTVL.

This chain links TRBV30 with TRBJ1-2; D might be TRBD1 (5 bases). The CDR3 runs to 15 residues. CDR1 GTSNPN and CDR2 SVGIG come from the germline V gene (reference sequence). V gave up 0 bases and J gave up 7 bases, with 18 bases separating them. The CDR3 loop reads CAWSVLAQGSSGYTF. The CDR3 coding sequence is TGTGCCTGGAGTGTACTTGCGCAGGGTTCAAGTGGCTACACCTTC.

V and J are TRBV15 and TRBJ2-2; 11 bases are shared with TRBD2. The germline V gene encodes CDR1 LNHNV and CDR2 YYDKDF (reference sequence). Trimming cost V 0 bases and J 1 base; bases outside gene matches: 1. This CDR3 region has 17 residues. The CDR3 reads CATSRDLAGGNTGELFF. The CDR3 DNA follows: TGTGCCACCAGCAGAGATCTAGCGGGGGGGAACACCGGGGAGCTGTTTTTT. Variable domain in full (rest from reference TRBV15 and TRBJ2-2): DAMVIQNPRYQVTQFGKPVTLSCSQTLNHNVMYWYQQKSSQAPKLLFHYYDKDFNNEADTPDNFQSRRPNTSFCFLDIRSPGLGDTAMYLCATSRDLAGGNTGELFFGEGSRLTVL.

V is TRBV2 and J is TRBJ2-1; 11 positions match TRBD2. Per the germline V gene, CDR1 is SNHLY and CDR2 is FYNNEI. V trimming: 6 bases; J trimming: 12 bases; junction bases outside the gene matches: 13. The CDR3 covers 15 residues. The CDR3 nucleotides are TGTGCCAGCAGGCGGGAACTAGCGGGGGCAAAGGGGCAGTTCTTC. It encodes CASRRELAGAKGQFF.

This clone was counted between two and nine times. This chain uses TRBV18 with TRBJ2-1; 14 bases map to TRBD2. Germline V CDR1 and CDR2: KGHSH, LQKENI. This CDR3 spans 20 amino acids. V lost 3 bases and J lost 0; bases outside the gene matches: 10. The CDR3 spells CASSPVGLAGGTSSYNEQFF. The CDR3 bases are TGTGCCAGCTCACCCGTCGGACTAGCGGGGGGTACGAGCTCCTACAATGAGCAGTTCTTC.

This chain joins TRBV5-1 and TRBJ1-5, with TRBD1 as a possible D gene (6 bases). V lost 1 base, J lost 7 bases, and 12 bases lay in between. This CDR3 spans 14 amino acids. CDR1 and CDR2 (germline): SGHRS, YFSETQ. CDR3 in amino acids: CASSLIPGEQPQHF. CDR3 in DNA: TGCGCCAGCAGCTTGATACCAGGGGAGCAGCCCCAGCATTTT.

The V call is TRBV7-6, the J call TRBJ2-7, with 9 bases that match TRBD1. Germline values: CDR1 SGHVS, CDR2 FNYEAQ. Unmatched junction bases numbered 9, after V lost 5 bases and J lost 4 bases. This CDR3 is built from 15 residues. The CDR3 coding sequence is TGTGCCAGCAGCATTGCCGGGACAGGGATTTACGAGCAGTACTTC. It yields the protein CASSIAGTGIYEQYF.

The chain is built from TRBV30 and TRBJ2-1; 12 nucleotides align to TRBD2. The length of the CDR3 is 15 residues. Per germline, CDR1 GTSNPN and CDR2 SVGIG (reference sequence). V trimming: 0 bases; J trimming: 3 bases; junction bases outside the gene matches: 0. CDR3 bases: TGTGCCTGGAGTGTACTAGCGGGGGGCTACAATGAGCAGTTCTTC. It specifies CAWSVLAGGYNEQFF.

This rearrangement joins TRBV15 to TRBJ1-4; D may be TRBD1 (6 bases). V gave up 5 bases and J gave up 1 base, with 8 bases separating them. This CDR3 has 14 residues. The germline gives CDR1 LNHNV, CDR2 YYDKDF (reference sequence). In nucleotides, the CDR3 is TGTGCCACCAGCTCGGACAGAACTAATGAAAAACTGTTTTTT. It translates to CATSSDRTNEKLFF.

This rearrangement joins TRBV2 to TRBJ2-7, with a weak D call TRBD1 (5 bases). Germline assignment: CDR1 SNHLY and CDR2 FYNNEI. This CDR3 has 12 residues. Trimming removed 6 bases from V and 6 bases from J, with 12 bases in between. CDR3 amino acids: CASSLQGVEQYF. CDR3 DNA sequence: TGTGCCAGCAGCCTCCAGGGCGTCGAGCAGTACTTC.

The chain couples TRBV10-1 to TRBJ2-3, with D possibly matching TRBD2 (7 bases). This CDR3 is 16 amino acids long. Germline CDR1 reads WNHNN; CDR2 reads SYGVQD (reference sequence). The V end lost 1 base, the J end lost 5 bases, and 16 bases lay between the germline ends. The CDR3 here is CASSELYGGALDTQYF. CDR3 sequence (DNA): TGCGCCAGCAGTGAGTTGTATGGGGGGGCACTAGATACGCAGTATTTT.

The count of this clone is one. The chain employs TRBV2 and TRBJ2-5, with D possibly matching TRBD1 (6 bases). V lost 2 bases and J lost 6, with 13 bases in between. There are 14 residues in the CDR3. Germline lookup yields CDR1 SNHLY and CDR2 FYNNEI. CDR3 sequence reads: CASSERFRGKTQYF. The CDR3 coding sequence is TGTGCCAGCAGTGAAAGGTTCAGGGGAAAGACCCAGTACTTC.

The V call is TRBV2, the J call TRBJ2-7; D is undetermined. The CDR3 has 13 amino acids. V was clipped by 4 bases and J by 3 bases, with 10 bases between them. Germline V gene data show CDR1 as SNHLY and CDR2 as FYNNEI. In nucleotides, the CDR3 is TGTGCCAGCAGTGGTTCAGGAATCTACGAGCAGTACTTC. It encodes CASSGSGIYEQYF.

In this sample, this clone turned up once. The V gene is TRBV9, the J gene TRBJ2-2, with D unresolved. The germline V gene encodes CDR1 SGDLS and CDR2 YYNGEE. The CDR3 runs 13 residues. Trimming pared 3 bases from V and 6 bases from J, leaving 9 bases between. The CDR3 nucleotides read TGTGCCAGCAGCGGGGCGTTCGCCGGGGAGCTGTTTTTT. Translation gives CASSGAFAGELFF. Drawing the rest from reference TRBV9 and TRBJ2-2, the complete variable domain is DSGVTQTPKHLITATGQRVTLRCSPRSGDLSVYWYQQSLDQGLQFLIQYYNGEERAKGNILERFSAQQFPDLHSELNLSSLELGDSALYFCASSGAFAGELFFGEGSRLTVL.

The J gene is TRBJ2-5, the V gene TRBV19, with D perhaps TRBD1 (6 bases). V lost 5 bases and J lost 1, with 11 bases in between. CDR1 is LNHDA and CDR2 is SQIVND in the germline V gene (reference sequence). The CDR3 sequence is 14 residues long. The CDR3 coding sequence is TGTGCCAGTAGTTCGAGGACAGCCCAAGAGACCCAGTACTTC. It is translated as CASSSRTAQETQYF.

The chain combines TRBV9 with TRBJ2-3; D possibly corresponds to TRBD1 (5 bases). V dropped 2 bases and J dropped 3 bases, with 13 bases sitting between them. CDR1 and CDR2 from the germline V gene are SGDLS and YYNGEE. This CDR3 spans 15 amino acids. The CDR3 coding sequence is TGTGCCAGCAGCGTGGCAGGGTCGAGGACAGATACGCAGTATTTT. It is translated as CASSVAGSRTDTQYF.

This sequence joins TRBV2 and TRBJ1-5; the D is unclear. Germline V CDR1 and CDR2: SNHLY, FYNNEI. V shed 5 bases and J shed 2 bases, with 16 bases lying between them. The CDR3 spans 16 residues. CDR3 protein: CASSTFSGEGNQPQHF. In nucleotides, the CDR3 is TGTGCCAGCAGTACATTTTCCGGCGAGGGCAATCAGCCCCAGCATTTT.

The chain is built from TRBV5-1 and TRBJ2-1; 9 bases are shared with TRBD1. V gave up 4 bases and J gave up 10 bases; unmatched junction bases: 6. CDR1 and CDR2 from the germline V gene are SGHRS and YFSETQ. The CDR3 consists of 13 residues. The CDR3 reads CASSTGQGREQFF. The CDR3 coding sequence is TGCGCCAGCAGCACAGGACAGGGGAGGGAGCAGTTCTTC.

The V and J genes are TRBV7-2 and TRBJ1-4; 7 nucleotides align to TRBD1. Trimming removed 1 base from V and 5 bases from J; junction bases left unmatched: 10. The CDR3 totals 17 residues. Germline lookup yields CDR1 SGHTA and CDR2 FQGNSA. The CDR3 coding sequence is TGTGCCAGCAGCTTAGAAGTCCGGGACAGAAGAAATGAAAAACTGTTTTTT. It codes for CASSLEVRDRRNEKLFF.

V and J are TRBV19 and TRBJ1-5; D is unresolved. V was trimmed by 4 bases and J by 6 bases, leaving 10 bases between them. The CDR3 sequence is 13 residues long. Germline V gives CDR1 LNHDA, CDR2 SQIVND (reference sequence). The CDR3 reads CASSKGRGQPQHF. The CDR3 DNA sequence: TGTGCCAGTAGTAAAGGGAGAGGTCAGCCCCAGCATTTT.

The V gene is TRBV2, the J gene TRBJ2-4, with 7 bases fitting TRBD1. The CDR3 loop spans 14 amino acids. In germline, CDR1 is SNHLY, CDR2 FYNNEI. Trimming removed 2 bases from V and 8 bases from J; junction bases left unmatched: 6. In DNA form, the CDR3 reads TGTGCCAGCAGTGAAATGGGACAGACGGACATTCAGTACTTC. Residues: CASSEMGQTDIQYF.

The J gene is TRBJ1-2, the V gene TRBV27; a possible D gene is TRBD1 (5 bases). Germline V gene data show CDR1 as MNHEY and CDR2 as SMNVEV (reference sequence). This CDR3 has 18 residues. V lost 5 bases and J lost 4, with 26 bases in between. The DNA of the CDR3 is TGTGCCAGCAGTCCCCGATATTCCGACAGTCGTAGGAGCTATGGCTACACCTTC. Translated: CASSPRYSDSRRSYGYTF.